This T cell receptor (beta chain) stems from a study of blood T cell repertoires in COVID-19. This CDR3 has 13 amino acids. CDR1 SEHNR and CDR2 FQNEAQ come from the germline V gene (reference sequence). V was cut by 5 bases and J by 8 bases, with 15 bases left in between. Recovery among Cohort 3 donors was established by two negative PCRs, clearance, or symptom resolution. Generated by immunoSEQ multiplex PCR, the TCRdb table keeps only in-frame clones and is missing some. The data contain around 200,000 clones, 84% of them singletons. Sample: PBMCs or T cells enriched from blood (not recorded which). This TCR derives from a woman aged 25 to 39 who had recovered from COVID-19. V usage is TRBV7-9 and J usage is TRBJ1-1, with D hard to call. CDR3 sequence: CASSDTVPPEAFF. CDR3 nucleotide sequence: TGTGCCAGCAGCGACACAGTCCCCCCCGAAGCTTTCTTT.